This T cell receptor (beta chain) comes out of a study of radiotherapy plus CTLA-4 blockade in lung cancer. For the study at large: Roughly a sixth of enrolled patients responded objectively, and more than 30% had disease control. Study-level results: Expansion in blood of tumor-derived TCR clones was seen after radiotherapy plus ipilimumab.

Patients in the study, people with chemo-refractory metastatic non-small-cell lung cancer, received focal radiation plus ipilimumab CTLA-4 blockade. Notes on this clone: Its cognate antigen is unknown.

Trimming took 3 bases from V and 1 from J; bases not matched to a gene: 8. Per germline, CDR1 SGDLS and CDR2 YYNGEE. The CDR3 length is 18 residues. Only in-frame clones appear in the TCRdb table, and some are missing; sequencing was by immunoSEQ multiplex PCR. The table lists tens of thousands of clones, approximately 79% of them singletons. The source was peripheral blood, collected from a patient treated with radiotherapy plus ipilimumab. The gene calls are TRBV9 and TRBJ1-6; 9 positions agree with TRBD1. This clonotype was sampled from a human donor with non-small cell lung cancer who had a complete response to radiotherapy plus ipilimumab. CDR3 loop: CASSEPRDRDSYNSPLHF. CDR3 sequence (DNA): TGTGCCAGCAGCGAACCAAGGGACAGGGATTCCTATAATTCACCCCTCCACTTT.